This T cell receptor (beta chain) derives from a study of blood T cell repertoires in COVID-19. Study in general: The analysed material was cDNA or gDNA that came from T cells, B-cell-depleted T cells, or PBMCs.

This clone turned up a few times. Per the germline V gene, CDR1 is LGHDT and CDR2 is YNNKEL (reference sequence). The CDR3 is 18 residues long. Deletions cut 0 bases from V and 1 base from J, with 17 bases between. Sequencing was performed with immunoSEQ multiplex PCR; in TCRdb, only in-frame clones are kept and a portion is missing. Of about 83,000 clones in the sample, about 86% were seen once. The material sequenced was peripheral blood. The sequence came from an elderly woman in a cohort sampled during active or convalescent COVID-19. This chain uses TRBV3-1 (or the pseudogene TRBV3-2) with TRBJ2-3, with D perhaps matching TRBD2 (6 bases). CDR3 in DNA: TGTGCCAGCAGCCAAGAGGGGGAGGCCCGAAGGGGCACAGATACGCAGTATTTT. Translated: CASSQEGEARRGTDTQYF.